The 25 T cell receptor beta chains listed next were all sequenced from one sample in a study of shared clonotypes between healthy human individuals. The repertoire was sequenced with immunoSEQ multiplex PCR; TCRdb's copy has only in-frame clones and lacks some. The sample carries about 1 million clones, more than 60% recorded once. Sample: memory CD4+ T cells sorted from blood. Stated subset: CD45RA-negative fraction. These receptor sequences come from a man aged 18-30 years in good health.

The sample holds many counts of this clone. The chain links TRBV13 to TRBJ2-1; D gene ambiguous. CDR3 size: 12 residues. Germline V gene sequence: CDR1 PRHDT, CDR2 FYEKMQ (reference sequence). V was trimmed by 4 bases and J by 9 bases, leaving 10 bases between them. DNA for the CDR3: TGTGCCAGCAGCTCCTCAGAAGGTGAGCAGTTCTTC. It translates to CASSSSEGEQFF.

The sample holds a few counts of this clone. J is TRBJ2-2 and V is TRBV5-1; TRBD1 agrees at 7 bases. Germline assignment: CDR1 SGHRS and CDR2 YFSETQ. The CDR3 spans 15 residues. V gave up 6 bases and J gave up 0 bases; unmatched junction bases: 5. DNA of the CDR3: TGCGCCAGCACCCCCGGGACAGCGAACACCGGGGAGCTGTTTTTT. It is translated as CASTPGTANTGELFF.

The rearrangement joins TRBV10-3 to TRBJ2-1, with TRBD2 matching 9 bases. In germline, CDR1 is ENHRY, CDR2 SYGVKD. Trimming removed 8 bases from V and 3 bases from J; junction bases left unmatched: 2. The CDR3 totals 13 residues. The CDR3 DNA reads TGTGCCATCTATAGCGGGAGCTACAATGAGCAGTTCTTC. Its translation: CAIYSGSYNEQFF.

The chain uses TRBV7-2 and TRBJ2-1; D is possibly TRBD2 (5 bases). Germline values: CDR1 SGHTA, CDR2 FQGNSA. V lost 3 bases and J lost 3, with 9 bases in between. This CDR3 spans 14 amino acids. DNA of the CDR3: TGTGCCAGCAGCTTCTCCCGGGGCTACAATGAGCAGTTCTTC. Its translation: CASSFSRGYNEQFF.

The chain recombines TRBV6-1 with TRBJ1-2; weak D call: TRBD1 (6 bases). Germline lookup yields CDR1 MNHNS and CDR2 SASEGT. This CDR3 spans 15 amino acids. The germline V and J ends were trimmed by 10 bases and 3 bases, with 21 bases remaining between them. The CDR3 DNA is TGTGCCACCAATCTATCGTGGGGGACACACTATGGCTACACCTTC. The encoded protein is CATNLSWGTHYGYTF.

This chain connects TRBV7-9 to TRBJ2-1; perhaps TRBD1 as D (5 bases). The CDR3 extends over 16 amino acids. V lost 5 bases, J lost 0 bases, and 14 bases lay in between. CDR1 is SEHNR and CDR2 is FQNEAQ in the germline V gene (reference sequence). CDR3 DNA: TGTGCCAGCAGCCCCGGACATCCGAGCTCCTACAATGAGCAGTTCTTC. Protein sequence: CASSPGHPSSYNEQFF.

This clone occurred a few times. The chain is built from TRBV28 and TRBJ2-3; D is uncertain. CDR1 is MDHEN and CDR2 is SYDVKM in the germline V gene. The length of the CDR3 is 16 residues. V was clipped by 3 bases and J by 1 base, with 14 bases between them. The CDR3 DNA reads as TGTGCCAGCAGTTTTCGGGCTACTCGGGGCACAGATACGCAGTATTTT. Protein: CASSFRATRGTDTQYF.

V is TRBV6-6 and J is TRBJ2-1; D is unresolved. V was trimmed by 7 bases and J by 5 bases, leaving 18 bases between them. CDR3 length: 15 amino acids. Germline CDR1 MNHNY, CDR2 SVGAGI (reference sequence). In nucleotides, the CDR3 is TGTGCCAGCAACTCCCCATTAATAGCCGACAATGAGCAGTTCTTC. Its protein is CASNSPLIADNEQFF.

The gene calls are TRBV14 and TRBJ1-1; D not resolved. This CDR3 region has 13 residues. Trimming left V 4 bases short and J 4 bases short, with 10 bases between. The germline CDR1 and CDR2 sequences are SGHDN and FVKESK. The CDR3 region has the DNA TGTGCCAGCAGCCGAGTGGGAGTCACTGAAGCTTTCTTT. This sequence encodes CASSRVGVTEAFF.

This sequence joins TRBV2 and TRBJ2-1; TRBD2 might be the D (6 bases). Germline V gene data show CDR1 as SNHLY and CDR2 as FYNNEI. Trimming took 6 bases from V and 0 from J, leaving 9 bases between them. The CDR3 is 14 amino acids. The CDR3 DNA sequence: TGTGCCAGCAGGGCTAGCGTCTCCTACAATGAGCAGTTCTTC. Its protein product is CASRASVSYNEQFF.

The CDR3 nucleotides are TGCAGCGTCCGCTTTTTATGGGGTAATGAAAAACTGTTTTTT. Translated, it gives CSVRFLWGNEKLFF. This rearrangement joins TRBV29-1 to TRBJ1-4; D gene ambiguous. CDR3 length equals 14 residues. V shed 6 bases and J shed 4 bases, with 15 bases lying between them. Germline V gives CDR1 SQVTM, CDR2 ANQGSEA.

This clone occurred many times. V usage is TRBV2 and J usage is TRBJ2-7; 12 positions agree with TRBD1. V shed 7 bases, J shed 7 bases, and the junction held 8 bases outside the gene matches. Germline CDR1 is SNHLY and CDR2 is FYNNEI. This CDR3 is built from 14 residues. As DNA, the CDR3 is TGTGCCAGCATCCCGGGACAGGGGGCAGGGGAGCAGTACTTC. Protein sequence: CASIPGQGAGEQYF. The whole variable domain, filled in from reference TRBV2 and TRBJ2-7, reads EPEVTQTPSHQVTQMGQEVILRCVPISNHLYFYWYRQILGQKVEFLVSFYNNEISEKSEIFDDQFSVERPDGSNFTLKIRSTKLEDSAMYFCASIPGQGAGEQYFGPGTRLTVT.

The V and J genes are TRBV28 and TRBJ2-7, with 8 nucleotides matching TRBD1. This CDR3 is 16 amino acids long. From germline, CDR1 is MDHEN and CDR2 SYDVKM. V was pared by 2 bases and J by 1 base, with 7 bases of the junction left unmatched. In DNA, the CDR3 is TGTGCCAGCAGTTTAGGGGGACAGGCGCTTTCCTACGAGCAGTACTTC. Its translation: CASSLGGQALSYEQYF.

In regard to this clone: The sample holds other DNA sequences that translate to the same CDR3. This chain links TRBV7-2 with TRBJ2-3; 11 bases align to TRBD2. This CDR3 is built from 16 residues. Germline loops: CDR1 SGHTA, CDR2 FQGNSA. With 4 bases clipped from V and 3 bases from J, the junction kept 6 bases outside the gene matches. CDR3 DNA: TGTGCCAGCAGCTCCCTAGCGGGAGGCGGGACAGATACGCAGTATTTT. Translated, it gives CASSSLAGGGTDTQYF. The complete variable domain, with remaining parts taken from reference TRBV7-2 and TRBJ2-3, reads GAGVSQSPSNKVTEKGKDVELRCDPISGHTALYWYRQSLGQGLEFLIYFQGNSAPDKSGLPSDRFSAERTGGSVSTLTIQRTQQEDSAVYLCASSSLAGGGTDTQYFGPGTRLTVL.

This clone was counted once. The rearrangement links TRBV6-5 to TRBJ2-4; tentatively, D is TRBD2 (5 bases). The CDR3 covers 14 residues. Between the trimmed V and J ends, which lost 6 bases and 0 bases, there was a span of 9 bases. Germline lookup yields CDR1 MNHEY and CDR2 SVGAGI. CDR3 DNA: TGTGCCAGCAGGGACTCTGAAGCCAAAAACATTCAGTACTTC. Protein sequence: CASRDSEAKNIQYF.

Only a few counts were recorded for this clone. V usage is TRBV2 and J usage is TRBJ1-4; tentative D call: TRBD1 (6 bases). V was cut by 5 bases and J by 8 bases, with 15 bases left in between. The CDR3 extends over 14 amino acids. Germline V gene lookup returns CDR1 SNHLY and CDR2 FYNNEI. CDR3 amino acids: CASSRGGPEEKLFF. The DNA of the CDR3 is TGTGCCAGCAGTAGAGGGGGGCCGGAGGAAAAACTGTTTTTT.

V and J are TRBV9 and TRBJ2-2, with D unclear. Trimming cost V 0 bases and J 4 bases, with 10 bases left between them. CDR1 is SGDLS and CDR2 is YYNGEE in the germline V gene. The length of the CDR3 is 15 residues. Written as DNA, the CDR3 is TGTGCCAGCAGCGTAGCTCCGACTGGCACCGGGGAGCTGTTTTTT. Protein: CASSVAPTGTGELFF.

J is TRBJ2-3 and V is TRBV6-5; possibly TRBD2 for D (5 bases). V lost 3 bases to trimming and J lost 4 bases, with 11 bases between them. There are 14 residues in the CDR3. Germline assignment: CDR1 MNHEY and CDR2 SVGAGI. The CDR3 protein is CASSYDLAADTQYF. CDR3 bases: TGTGCCAGCAGTTATGATCTAGCAGCAGATACGCAGTATTTT.

The chain couples TRBV2 to TRBJ1-2; 7 bases agree with TRBD1. Germline V gives CDR1 SNHLY, CDR2 FYNNEI. This CDR3 comprises 14 residues. V was clipped by 6 bases and J by 0 bases; unmatched bases: 4. The CDR3 DNA follows: TGTGCCAGCAGCCGGGACAGTGCTAACTATGGCTACACCTTC. Protein sequence: CASSRDSANYGYTF.

This clone has just a few counts. The chain carries TRBV10-3 and TRBJ1-5, with no clear D. Germline V CDR1 and CDR2: ENHRY, SYGVKD. The CDR3 has 13 amino acids. Trimming cost V 6 bases and J 0 bases, with 6 bases left between them. CDR3 protein: CAIRNNSNQPQHF. CDR3 DNA: TGTGCCATCAGGAACAATAGCAATCAGCCCCAGCATTTT.

The rearrangement uses TRBV19 and TRBJ1-1; D ambiguous. The V and J ends lost 4 bases and 1 base respectively, with 13 bases between them. The CDR3 covers 15 residues. Germline CDR1 and CDR2: LNHDA and SQIVND (reference sequence). This CDR3 reads CASSRGMLTNTEAFF. CDR3 nucleotide sequence: TGTGCCAGTAGTAGAGGTATGTTGACGAACACTGAAGCTTTCTTT.

This chain joins TRBV2 and TRBJ1-1, with D uncertain. V was cut by 7 bases and J by 5 bases, with 11 bases left in between. Germline values: CDR1 SNHLY, CDR2 FYNNEI. The CDR3 is 12 amino acids. CDR3 DNA: TGTGCCAGCAAATTAAGAGTGACTGAAGCTTTCTTT. Translated: CASKLRVTEAFF.

As concerns this clone: Within the sample, other DNA sequences also encode this same CDR3. The rearrangement uses TRBV5-1 and TRBJ1-1; no clear D. In germline, CDR1 is SGHRS, CDR2 YFSETQ. V lost 0 bases, J lost 1 base, and 7 bases lay in between. The CDR3 sequence is 14 residues long. This chain's CDR3 is CASSLGQQNTEAFF. As DNA, the CDR3 is TGCGCCAGCAGCTTGGGACAACAGAACACTGAAGCTTTCTTT.

Of note for this clone: The same CDR3 arises from other DNA sequences in this sample as well. The chain carries TRBV30 and TRBJ2-5, with D unclear. Germline CDR1 reads GTSNPN; CDR2 reads SVGIG (reference sequence). The CDR3 totals 11 residues. V was clipped by 5 bases and J by 2 bases, with 6 bases between them. The CDR3 nucleotides read TGTGCCTGGGGTTTACAAGAGACCCAGTACTTC. Protein: CAWGLQETQYF.

J is TRBJ2-5 and V is TRBV28; no reliable D call. This CDR3 is 12 amino acids long. Germline loops: CDR1 MDHEN, CDR2 SYDVKM. V lost 3 bases and J lost 4, with 6 bases in between. In nucleotides, the CDR3 is TGTGCCAGCAGTTTCGGGCCAGAGACCCAGTACTTC. Its translation: CASSFGPETQYF.